The 32 T cell receptor beta chains in this list originate from one sample, sequenced in a study of T cells in Graves' hyperthyroidism and ophthalmopathy (dated by TCRdb to the late 2010s). The protocol used for the library was multiplex PCR. The data were produced on an Illumina HiSeq 2000. The TCR beta CDR3 regions were amplified from the RNA transcripts. The first round of RT-PCR for the TCR CDR3 was performed with the HTBI primer set and the Qiagen OneStep RT-PCR kit. The raw public reads went through TCRdb reprocessing: fastp at Q25, MiXCR clone calling, in-frame beta chains kept. CDR3 protein sequences are deduplicated, and each keeps its most common genes and DNA. In all, the sample holds about 840,000 distinct CDR3 sequences, and over 35% of those were seen once. The ten largest account for approximately 10% of the sample. Sequencing input: blood. These receptors were taken from a man aged 18 to 29 with Graves' hyperthyroidism.

This clonotype came up a few times. V and J are TRBV20-1 and TRBJ1-4, with 12 positions matching TRBD1. The V segment lost 4 bases and the J segment 0 bases; nucleotides outside the gene matches: 6. Germline values: CDR1 DFQATT, CDR2 SNEGSKA (reference sequence). This CDR3 has 17 residues. The CDR3 bases are TGCAGTGCTACAGCCGGGACAGGGGGCGCAACTAATGAAAAACTGTTTTTT. Translation gives CSATAGTGGATNEKLFF.

The chain recombines TRBV2 with TRBJ1-6, with a weak D call TRBD1 (5 bases). V lost 6 bases to trimming and J lost 10 bases, with 19 bases between them. The CDR3 consists of 15 residues. Germline CDR1 is SNHLY and CDR2 is FYNNEI. The CDR3 reads CASSQAGPGDSPLHF. The CDR3 coding sequence is TGTGCCAGCAGCCAAGCGGGACCCGGGGACTCACCCCTCCACTTT.

About this clonotype: A read error may produce the germline difference seen at one junction end. The J gene is TRBJ2-5, the V gene TRBV4-1; D is uncertain. There are 14 residues in the CDR3. Germline-derived CDR1 and CDR2 are MGHRA and YSYEKL. The CDR3 loop is CASSLEDPPETQYF. In DNA, the CDR3 is TGTGCCAGCAGTCTCGAAGACCCACCAGAGACCCAGTACTTC.

This clonotype turned up a few times. The chain recombines TRBV7-6 with TRBJ2-5; 8 bases align to TRBD2. The V gene end was trimmed by 6 bases and the J gene end by 2 bases; junction bases not matched to a gene: 11. This CDR3 is built from 16 residues. The germline gives CDR1 SGHVS, CDR2 FNYEAQ. The DNA for the CDR3 is TGTGCCAGCAGTTACCTCCCCTCGGGAGGGCAAGAGACCCAGTACTTC. It is translated as CASSYLPSGGQETQYF. The whole variable domain, filled in from reference TRBV7-6 and TRBJ2-5, reads GAGVSQSPRYKVTKRGQDVALRCDPISGHVSLYWYRQALGQGPEFLTYFNYEAQQDKSGLPNDRFSAERPEGSISTLTIQRTEQRDSAMYRCASSYLPSGGQETQYFGPGTRLLVL.

The chain couples TRBV15 to TRBJ2-6; TRBD2 is a possible D gene (5 bases). V was shortened by 4 bases and J by 2 bases, with 9 bases between the two germline ends. The germline CDR1 and CDR2 sequences are LNHNV and YYDKDF (reference sequence). The CDR3 totals 15 residues. In DNA, the CDR3 is TGTGCCACCAGCACCCCCGGGGCTGGGGCCAACGTCCTGACTTTC. Translation gives CATSTPGAGANVLTF.

This clonotype was seen a handful of times. J is TRBJ1-6 and V is TRBV9, with 10 bases lining up with TRBD1. J gave up 11 bases and V 3 bases, and 8 bases lay outside the gene matches. Germline CDR1 SGDLS, CDR2 YYNGEE. The CDR3 runs 15 residues. CDR3 bases: TGTGCCAGCAGCGCCCCCGGGACAGGGGATCCACCCCTCCACTTT. Translation gives CASSAPGTGDPPLHF.

The CDR3 sequence is CASSHRVDSPLHF. In DNA, the CDR3 is TGTGCCAGCAGCCATCGGGTGGATTCACCCCTCCACTTT. The chain links TRBV6-5 to TRBJ1-6; D is ambiguous. Trimming removed 6 bases from V and 8 bases from J, with 11 bases in between. The CDR3 sequence is 13 residues long. Per the germline V gene, CDR1 is MNHEY and CDR2 is SVGAGI.

This chain connects TRBV7-8 to TRBJ1-5; TRBD1 might be the D (5 bases). This CDR3 region has 14 residues. Germline assignment: CDR1 SGHVS and CDR2 FQNEAQ. Trimming removed 0 bases at V and 5 bases at J, with 8 bases between. CDR3 coding DNA: TGTGCCAGCAGCTTAGCTCAGGGTTATCAGCCCCAGCATTTT. It codes for CASSLAQGYQPQHF.

This clonotype was detected only a few times. The chain combines TRBV4-1 with TRBJ1-2, with D possibly being TRBD1 (5 bases). Per the germline V gene, CDR1 is MGHRA and CDR2 is YSYEKL. V lost 0 bases, J lost 2 bases, and 7 bases lay in between. CDR3 length equals 14 residues. The CDR3 coding sequence is TGCGCCAGCAGCCAAGAAGACAGAAACTATGGCTACACCTTC. Its translation: CASSQEDRNYGYTF.

The chain combines TRBV5-4 with TRBJ1-1; no clear D gene. Germline V gene data show CDR1 as SGHNT and CDR2 as YYREEE (reference sequence). CDR3 size: 15 residues. V lost 4 bases and J lost 4, with 17 bases in between. CDR3 coding DNA: TGTGCCAGCAGCCGCACCGGTGGAATTGGCACTGAAGCTTTCTTT. This gives the protein CASSRTGGIGTEAFF.

For this clonotype: A read error is possible here, since a much larger clone lies one base away. The chain is built from TRBV2 and TRBJ2-2; no clear D. The V end was cut by 10 bases, the J end by 0 bases, with 9 bases between. Germline-derived CDR1 and CDR2 are SNHLY and FYNNEI. The CDR3 has 13 residues. The CDR3 DNA sequence: TGTGCCACCGGTAACGCGAACACCGGGGAGCTGTTTTTT. Its protein is CATGNANTGELFF.

This rearrangement joins TRBV12-3 or TRBV12-4 to TRBJ1-2; the D is unclear. The CDR3 sequence is 13 residues long. V lost 7 bases to trimming and J lost 4 bases, with 13 bases between them. CDR3 sequence: CASIFRNFYGYTF. The DNA of the CDR3 is TGTGCCAGCATCTTCCGAAACTTCTATGGCTACACCTTC.

In its sample, this clonotype was seen many times. CDR3 DNA: TGCAGTGCTAGACCTGGAGGGGGTGGAACTGAAGCTTTCTTT. As protein: CSARPGGGGTEAFF. This chain uses TRBV20-1 with TRBJ1-1, with a weak D call TRBD1 (6 bases). Germline CDR1 DFQATT, CDR2 SNEGSKA (reference sequence). V was cut by 2 bases and J by 5 bases, with 15 bases left in between. This CDR3 has 14 residues.

This clonotype turned up a few times. The V and J genes are TRBV7-6 and TRBJ2-7, with TRBD2 matching over 7 bases. J lost 3 bases, V lost 4 bases, and 9 bases had no gene match. In germline, CDR1 is SGHVS, CDR2 FNYEAQ. The CDR3 is 15 amino acids. The CDR3 here is CASSSLGGSSYEQYF. In DNA form, the CDR3 reads TGTGCCAGCAGCTCCCTGGGCGGGAGCAGCTACGAGCAGTACTTC.

This clonotype came up a few times. The chain is built from TRBV6-1 and TRBJ2-7; TRBD1 or TRBD2 may be the D gene (5 bases each). The CDR3 length is 14 residues. Between the trimmed V and J ends, which lost 5 bases and 3 bases, there was a span of 14 bases. Per the germline V gene, CDR1 is MNHNS and CDR2 is SASEGT. CDR3 protein: CASSPISGSYEQYF. The CDR3 DNA reads TGTGCCAGCAGTCCGATCTCAGGGAGCTACGAGCAGTACTTC.

This clonotype was counted only a few times. This chain joins TRBV4-1 and TRBJ1-2; possibly TRBD1 for D (6 bases). The CDR3 length is 14 residues. Germline CDR1 is MGHRA and CDR2 is YSYEKL. The ends were cut back, 3 bases at V and 2 bases at J, with 10 bases in the middle. The CDR3: CASSQETGNYGYTF. DNA of the CDR3: TGCGCCAGCAGCCAGGAGACAGGAAACTATGGCTACACCTTC.

The chain joins TRBV25-1 to TRBJ1-5; D is possibly TRBD1 (6 bases). This CDR3 is 14 amino acids long. Trimming cost V 8 bases and J 2 bases, with 13 bases left between them. The germline V gene encodes CDR1 MGHDK and CDR2 SYGVNS. Written as DNA, the CDR3 is TGTGCCAGCTCCTCAGGGGAAGGCAATCAGCCCCAGCATTTT. It yields the protein CASSSGEGNQPQHF.

The CDR3 loop is CASSQDGVGLTEAFF. The CDR3, as DNA: TGCGCCAGCAGCCAAGATGGGGTGGGTTTGACTGAAGCTTTCTTT. This rearrangement joins TRBV4-1 to TRBJ1-1; D call uncertain. The CDR3 covers 15 residues. Germline-derived CDR1 and CDR2 are MGHRA and YSYEKL. V shed 0 bases and J shed 5 bases, with 13 bases lying between them.

The chain uses TRBV15 and TRBJ1-2, with 8 bases identical to TRBD1. In germline, CDR1 is LNHNV, CDR2 YYDKDF (reference sequence). After removal of 3 bases from V and 3 bases from J, the junction contained 3 bases not matched to a gene. The CDR3 extends over 14 amino acids. The CDR3 is CATSSGTGDYGYTF. CDR3 DNA: TGTGCCACCAGCAGTGGGACAGGCGACTATGGCTACACCTTC.

CDR3 sequence reads: CASSAGTHYGYTF. CDR3 nucleotide sequence: TGTGCCAGCAGTGCCGGGACTCATTATGGCTACACCTTC. J is TRBJ1-2 and V is TRBV2; maybe TRBD1 (5 bases). The CDR3 length is 13 residues. Trimming removed 4 bases from V and 5 bases from J, with 11 bases in between. Germline assignment: CDR1 SNHLY and CDR2 FYNNEI. Drawing the rest from reference TRBV2 and TRBJ1-2, the complete variable domain is EPEVTQTPSHQVTQMGQEVILRCVPISNHLYFYWYRQILGQKVEFLVSFYNNEISEKSEIFDDQFSVERPDGSNFTLKIRSTKLEDSAMYFCASSAGTHYGYTFGSGTRLTVV.

The chain joins TRBV7-3 to TRBJ2-1; 9 positions agree with TRBD2. This CDR3 comprises 15 residues. V lost 5 bases and J lost 8; bases outside the gene matches: 10. Germline values: CDR1 SGHTA, CDR2 FQGTGA. CDR3 residues: CASSAGLASRYEQFF. The DNA for the CDR3 is TGTGCCAGCAGCGCTGGACTAGCGTCGAGATATGAGCAGTTCTTC.

In its sample, this clonotype was seen many times. The chain uses TRBV12-3 or TRBV12-4 and TRBJ1-1; D unclear. This CDR3 comprises 12 residues. Between the trimmed V and J ends, which lost 6 bases and 4 bases, there was a span of 9 bases. The CDR3 DNA is TGTGCCAGCAGCCCCTACGGCACTGAAGCTTTCTTT. The encoded protein is CASSPYGTEAFF.

This clonotype was recorded at least ten times. CDR3 DNA: TGTGCCAGCAGCTCACTTCCAGGACTTGTAGCTTTCTTT. Its protein is CASSSLPGLVAFF. This chain uses TRBV7-9 with TRBJ1-1, with D hard to call. The V end lost 4 bases, the J end lost 10 bases, and 16 bases lay between the germline ends. The CDR3 is 13 residues long. The germline V gene has CDR1 SEHNR and CDR2 FQNEAQ (reference sequence).

Regarding this clonotype: The junction shows a germline mismatch at one end, possibly a read error. This chain uses TRBV7-2 with TRBJ1-4, with D perhaps TRBD1 (5 bases). The CDR3 contains 16 residues. CDR1 and CDR2 (germline): SGHTA, FQGNSA. CDR3 loop: CASSPSGRAGNEKLFF. CDR3 coding DNA: TGCGCCAGCAGCCCTTCGGGGCGGGCAGGAAATGAAAAACTGTTTTTT. Looking up the rest from reference TRBV7-2 and TRBJ1-4 gives the full variable domain: GAGVSQSPSNKVTEKGKDVELRCDPISGHTALYWYRQSLGQGLEFLIYFQGNSAPDKSGLPSDRFSAERTGGSVSTLTIQRTQQEDSAVYLCASSPSGRAGNEKLFFGSGTQLSVL.

In its sample, this clonotype was seen a few times. V gene TRBV6-6 combines with J gene TRBJ1-3; D might be TRBD1 (6 bases). Germline loops: CDR1 MNHNY, CDR2 SVGAGI (reference sequence). The V and J ends lost 8 bases and 0 bases respectively, with 14 bases between them. This CDR3 spans 15 amino acids. CDR3 loop: CASHPQGSSGNTIYF. CDR3 sequence (DNA): TGTGCCAGCCACCCCCAGGGGTCCTCTGGAAACACCATATATTTT.

This clonotype has only a few counts. V gene TRBV19 combines with J gene TRBJ2-7, with D possibly TRBD1 on 5 matching bases. V lost 3 bases and J 2 bases, leaving 8 bases between the germline ends. Germline values: CDR1 LNHDA, CDR2 SQIVND (reference sequence). The CDR3 is 13 residues long. The CDR3 sequence is CASSIPGTYEQYF. Here the CDR3 DNA reads TGTGCCAGTAGTATCCCAGGGACCTACGAGCAGTACTTC.

This clonotype was counted ten times or more. V is TRBV19 and J is TRBJ1-5; D might be TRBD1 (5 bases). The CDR3 loop spans 17 amino acids. Between the trimmed V and J ends, which lost 5 bases and 0 bases, there was a span of 17 bases. CDR1 and CDR2 (germline): LNHDA, SQIVND (reference sequence). The CDR3 loop is CASSRQGGNNSNQPQHF. Here the CDR3 DNA reads TGTGCCAGTAGTCGGCAGGGAGGGAACAATAGCAATCAGCCCCAGCATTTT.

Remarks on this clonotype: One base away lies a much larger clone, so this may be a sequencing read error. The chain is built from TRBV7-2 and TRBJ1-4; D is uncertain. CDR3 length equals 15 residues. The V and J ends lost 1 base and 4 bases respectively, with 10 bases between them. From germline, CDR1 is SGHTA and CDR2 FQGNSA. The CDR3 DNA follows: TGTGCCAGCAGCTTAGACAACACGTTTAATGAAAAACTGTTTTTT. It specifies CASSLDNTFNEKLFF.

This chain uses TRBV7-9 with TRBJ2-7; TRBD1 matches 8 bases. The V segment lost 4 bases and the J segment 4 bases; nucleotides outside the gene matches: 12. Germline lookup yields CDR1 SEHNR and CDR2 FQNEAQ (reference sequence). CDR3 length equals 16 residues. The CDR3 DNA follows: TGTGCCAGCAGCTCAATCGGGACAGGAGCCCCATACGAGCAGTACTTC. Translated, it gives CASSSIGTGAPYEQYF.

The J gene is TRBJ1-1, the V gene TRBV6-5, with D maybe TRBD1 (5 bases). The CDR3 covers 14 residues. The V gene's germline CDR1 is MNHEY and CDR2 SVGAGI. Trimming removed 6 bases from V and 0 bases from J, with 11 bases in between. The CDR3 protein is CASRQDSVNTEAFF. The DNA of the CDR3 is TGTGCCAGCAGACAGGACTCCGTGAACACTGAAGCTTTCTTT.

This chain links TRBV7-2 with TRBJ2-7, with 14 bases that match TRBD2. This CDR3 is built from 16 residues. The V and J ends lost 5 bases and 6 bases, in that order; junction bases with no gene match: 9. Germline V gene lookup returns CDR1 SGHTA and CDR2 FQGNSA. CDR3 protein: CASSLPGLAGAVEQYF. Here the CDR3 DNA reads TGTGCCAGCAGCCTGCCGGGACTAGCGGGAGCCGTCGAGCAGTACTTC.

The chain is built from TRBV7-9 and TRBJ2-7; weak D call: TRBD2 (5 bases). The CDR3 has 13 residues. Germline CDR1 SEHNR, CDR2 FQNEAQ (reference sequence). The V and J ends lost 7 bases and 1 base respectively, with 11 bases between them. CDR3 amino acids: CASTLEGSYEQYF. As DNA, the CDR3 is TGTGCCAGCACCCTAGAGGGATCCTACGAGCAGTACTTC.